Reported below is one T cell receptor (beta chain). The CDR3 has 15 residues. Trimming took off 0 bases at V and 5 bases at J, with 12 bases between the two ends. The V gene's germline CDR1 is SGHRS and CDR2 YFSETQ. The sample originates from a study of cytomegalovirus exposure and HLA in healthy donors. The PCR contained 60 Vbeta and 13 Jbeta primers. The table came from immunoSEQ multiplex PCR; TCRdb's copy has only in-frame clones and leaves some out. This sample yields tens of thousands of clones, of which around four fifths are seen a single time; over 9.5% belongs to the top ten. The specimen was PBMCs. The chain employs TRBV5-1 and TRBJ1-5, with a tentative D call TRBD1 (6 bases). This clonotype was obtained from a man aged 30 to 39 in good health and CMV-seropositive. The CDR3 region has the DNA TGCGCCAGCAGCTTGGCCGGGGACACTTATCAGCCCCAGCATTTT. The encoded protein is CASSLAGDTYQPQHF.